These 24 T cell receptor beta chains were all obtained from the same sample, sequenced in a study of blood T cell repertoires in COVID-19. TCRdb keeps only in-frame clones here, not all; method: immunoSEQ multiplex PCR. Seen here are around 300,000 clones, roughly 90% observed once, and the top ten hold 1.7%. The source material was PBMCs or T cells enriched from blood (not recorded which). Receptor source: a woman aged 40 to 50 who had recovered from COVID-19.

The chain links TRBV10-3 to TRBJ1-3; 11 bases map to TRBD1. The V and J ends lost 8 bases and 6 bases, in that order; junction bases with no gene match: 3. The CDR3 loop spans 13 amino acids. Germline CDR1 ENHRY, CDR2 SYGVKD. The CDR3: CAIGQGAENTIYF. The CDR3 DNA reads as TGTGCCATCGGACAGGGGGCGGAAAACACCATATATTTT.

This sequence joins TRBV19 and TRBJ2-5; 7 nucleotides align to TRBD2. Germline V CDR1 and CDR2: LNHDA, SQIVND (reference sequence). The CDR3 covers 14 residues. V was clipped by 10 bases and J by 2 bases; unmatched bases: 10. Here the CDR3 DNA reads TGTGCCACCCGCCCCCCGGGGGGACAAGAGACCCAGTACTTC. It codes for CATRPPGGQETQYF.

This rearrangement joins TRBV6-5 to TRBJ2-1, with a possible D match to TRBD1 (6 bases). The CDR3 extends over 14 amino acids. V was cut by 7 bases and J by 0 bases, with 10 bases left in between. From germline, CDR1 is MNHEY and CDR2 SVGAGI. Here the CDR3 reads CASTQGSSYNEQFF. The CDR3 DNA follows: TGTGCCAGCACTCAGGGGAGCTCCTACAATGAGCAGTTCTTC.

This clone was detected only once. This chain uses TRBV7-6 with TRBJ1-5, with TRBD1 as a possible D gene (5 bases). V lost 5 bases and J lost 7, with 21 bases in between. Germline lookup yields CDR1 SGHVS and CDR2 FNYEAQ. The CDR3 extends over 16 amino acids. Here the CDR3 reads CASSASSGGGGQPQHF. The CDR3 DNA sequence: TGTGCCAGCAGCGCATCATCGGGGGGTGGAGGGCAGCCCCAGCATTTT. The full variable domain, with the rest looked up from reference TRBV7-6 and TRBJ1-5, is GAGVSQSPRYKVTKRGQDVALRCDPISGHVSLYWYRQALGQGPEFLTYFNYEAQQDKSGLPNDRFSAERPEGSISTLTIQRTEQRDSAMYRCASSASSGGGGQPQHFGDGTRLSIL.

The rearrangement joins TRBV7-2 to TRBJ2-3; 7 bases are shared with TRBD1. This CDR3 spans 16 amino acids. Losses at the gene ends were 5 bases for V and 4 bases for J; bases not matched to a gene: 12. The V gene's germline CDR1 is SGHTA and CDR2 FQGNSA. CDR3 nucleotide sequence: TGTGCCAGCAGCGAGGACAGGTGGGGGCTCTCAGATACGCAGTATTTT. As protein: CASSEDRWGLSDTQYF.

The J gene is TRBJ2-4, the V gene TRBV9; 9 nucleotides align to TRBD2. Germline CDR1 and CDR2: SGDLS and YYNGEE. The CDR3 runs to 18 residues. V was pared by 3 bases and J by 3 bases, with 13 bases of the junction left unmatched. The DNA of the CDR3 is TGTGCCAGCAGCGCGGGGTCTAGCGGGGCCCCGGACAAAAACATTCAGTACTTC. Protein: CASSAGSSGAPDKNIQYF. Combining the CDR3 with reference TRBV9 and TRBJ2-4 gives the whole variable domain DSGVTQTPKHLITATGQRVTLRCSPRSGDLSVYWYQQSLDQGLQFLIQYYNGEERAKGNILERFSAQQFPDLHSELNLSSLELGDSALYFCASSAGSSGAPDKNIQYFGAGTRLSVL.

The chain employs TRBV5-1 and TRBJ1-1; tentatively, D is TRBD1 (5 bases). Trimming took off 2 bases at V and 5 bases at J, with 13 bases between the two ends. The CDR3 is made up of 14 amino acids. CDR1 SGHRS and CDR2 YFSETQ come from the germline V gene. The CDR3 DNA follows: TGCGCCAGCAGCTTCCAGGGATACGGGACTGAAGCTTTCTTT. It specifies CASSFQGYGTEAFF.

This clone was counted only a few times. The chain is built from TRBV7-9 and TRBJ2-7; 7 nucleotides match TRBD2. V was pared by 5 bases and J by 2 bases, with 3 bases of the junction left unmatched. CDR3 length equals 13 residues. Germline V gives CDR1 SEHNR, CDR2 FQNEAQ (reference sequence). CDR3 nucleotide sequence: TGTGCCAGCAGCCGGGACTACACCTACGAGCAGTACTTC. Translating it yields CASSRDYTYEQYF. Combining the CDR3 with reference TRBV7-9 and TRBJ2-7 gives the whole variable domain DTGVSQNPRHKITKRGQNVTFRCDPISEHNRLYWYRQTLGQGPEFLTYFQNEAQLEKSRLLSDRFSAERPKGSFSTLEIQRTEQGDSAMYLCASSRDYTYEQYFGPGTRLTVT.

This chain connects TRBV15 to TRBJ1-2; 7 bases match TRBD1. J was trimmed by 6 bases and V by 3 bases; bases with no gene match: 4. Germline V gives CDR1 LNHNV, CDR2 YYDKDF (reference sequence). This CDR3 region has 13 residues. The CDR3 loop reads CATSRTGSDGYTF. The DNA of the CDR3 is TGTGCCACCAGCAGGACAGGGAGCGATGGCTACACCTTC. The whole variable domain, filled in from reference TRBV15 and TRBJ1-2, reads DAMVIQNPRYQVTQFGKPVTLSCSQTLNHNVMYWYQQKSSQAPKLLFHYYDKDFNNEADTPDNFQSRRPNTSFCFLDIRSPGLGDTAMYLCATSRTGSDGYTFGSGTRLTVV.

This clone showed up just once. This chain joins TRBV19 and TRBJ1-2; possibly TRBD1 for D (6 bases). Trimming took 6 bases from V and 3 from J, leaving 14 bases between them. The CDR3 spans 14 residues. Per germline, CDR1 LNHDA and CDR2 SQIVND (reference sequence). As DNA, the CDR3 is TGTGCCAGTAGCCAGGGGCCAGGTTACTATGGCTACACCTTC. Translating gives CASSQGPGYYGYTF. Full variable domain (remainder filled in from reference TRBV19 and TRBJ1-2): DGGITQSPKYLFRKEGQNVTLSCEQNLNHDAMYWYRQDPGQGLRLIYYSQIVNDFQKGDIAEGYSVSREKKESFPLTVTSAQKNPTAFYLCASSQGPGYYGYTFGSGTRLTVV.

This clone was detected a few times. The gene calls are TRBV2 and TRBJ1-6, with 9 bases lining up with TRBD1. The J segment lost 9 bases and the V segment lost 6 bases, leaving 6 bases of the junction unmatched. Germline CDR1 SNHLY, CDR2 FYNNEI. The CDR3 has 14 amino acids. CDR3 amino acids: CASSDRGKSSPLHF. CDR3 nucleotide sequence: TGTGCCAGCAGCGACAGGGGGAAGAGTTCACCCCTCCACTTT. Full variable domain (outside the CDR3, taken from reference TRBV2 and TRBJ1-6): EPEVTQTPSHQVTQMGQEVILRCVPISNHLYFYWYRQILGQKVEFLVSFYNNEISEKSEIFDDQFSVERPDGSNFTLKIRSTKLEDSAMYFCASSDRGKSSPLHFGNGTRLTVT.

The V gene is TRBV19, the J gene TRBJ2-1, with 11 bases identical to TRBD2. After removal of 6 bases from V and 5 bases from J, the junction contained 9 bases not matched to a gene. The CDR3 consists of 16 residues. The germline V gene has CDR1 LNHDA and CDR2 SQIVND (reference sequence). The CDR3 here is CASRQGGLADHNEQFF. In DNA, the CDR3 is TGTGCCAGTAGGCAGGGGGGACTAGCGGACCACAATGAGCAGTTCTTC.

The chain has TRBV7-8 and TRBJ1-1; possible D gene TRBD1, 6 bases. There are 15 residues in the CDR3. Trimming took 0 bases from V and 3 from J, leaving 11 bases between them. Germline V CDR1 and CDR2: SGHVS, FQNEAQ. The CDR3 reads CASSLAPRGDTEAFF. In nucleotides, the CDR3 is TGTGCCAGCAGCTTAGCACCCAGGGGAGACACTGAAGCTTTCTTT.

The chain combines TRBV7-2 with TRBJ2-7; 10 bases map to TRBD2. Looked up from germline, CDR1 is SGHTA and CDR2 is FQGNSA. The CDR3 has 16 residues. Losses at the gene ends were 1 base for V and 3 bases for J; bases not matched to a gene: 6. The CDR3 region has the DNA TGTGCCAGCAGCTTAGGGCTAGCGGGAGTAGGCTACGAGCAGTACTTC. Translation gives CASSLGLAGVGYEQYF.

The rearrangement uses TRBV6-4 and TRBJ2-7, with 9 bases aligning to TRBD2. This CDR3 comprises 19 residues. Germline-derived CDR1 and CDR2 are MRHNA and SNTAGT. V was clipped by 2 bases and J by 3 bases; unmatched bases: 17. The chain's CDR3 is CASSDALLTERGDYYEQYF. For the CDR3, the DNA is TGTGCCAGCAGTGACGCTTTATTAACGGAGCGGGGGGACTACTACGAGCAGTACTTC.

The CDR3 sequence: CASSYTGPRREQYF. CDR3 nucleotides: TGTGCCAGCAGTTACACAGGGCCCCGTAGAGAGCAGTACTTC. This chain connects TRBV6-5 to TRBJ2-7; D possibly corresponds to TRBD1 (6 bases). Trimming took off 2 bases at V and 7 bases at J, with 15 bases between the two ends. Germline-derived CDR1 and CDR2 are MNHEY and SVGAGI. The length of the CDR3 is 14 residues.

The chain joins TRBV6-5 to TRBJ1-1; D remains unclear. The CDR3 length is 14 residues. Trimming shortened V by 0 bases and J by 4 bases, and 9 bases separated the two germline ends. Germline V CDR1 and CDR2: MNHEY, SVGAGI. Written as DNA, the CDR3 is TGTGCCAGCAGTTACTCGTTGCGGGGCACTGAAGCTTTCTTT. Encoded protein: CASSYSLRGTEAFF.

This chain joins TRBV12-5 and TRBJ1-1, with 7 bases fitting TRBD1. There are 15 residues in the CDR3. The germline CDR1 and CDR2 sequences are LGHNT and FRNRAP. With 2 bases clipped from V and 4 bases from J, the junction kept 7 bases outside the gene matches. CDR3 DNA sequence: TGTGCTAGTGGTTTGTACACACAGGGGACCACTGAAGCTTTCTTT. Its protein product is CASGLYTQGTTEAFF.

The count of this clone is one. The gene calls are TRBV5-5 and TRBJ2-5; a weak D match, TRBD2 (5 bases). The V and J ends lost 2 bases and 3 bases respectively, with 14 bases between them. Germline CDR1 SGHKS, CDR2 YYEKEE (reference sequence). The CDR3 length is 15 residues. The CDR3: CASSFNPLGEETQYF. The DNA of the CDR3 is TGTGCCAGCAGCTTTAATCCGCTGGGAGAAGAGACCCAGTACTTC.

CDR3 in DNA: TGTGCCAGCTCACCAACACCAGCGGGAGCCAGCAATGAGCAGTTCTTC. It yields the protein CASSPTPAGASNEQFF. The chain has TRBV18 and TRBJ2-1, with 8 bases lining up with TRBD2. V lost 2 bases and J lost 6; bases outside the gene matches: 9. This CDR3 comprises 16 residues. The germline V gene encodes CDR1 KGHSH and CDR2 LQKENI. Using reference TRBV18 and TRBJ2-1 for the parts outside the CDR3, the full variable domain is NAGVMQNPRHLVRRRGQEARLRCSPMKGHSHVYWYRQLPEEGLKFMVYLQKENIIDESGMPKERFSAEFPKEGPSILRIQQVVRGDSAAYFCASSPTPAGASNEQFFGPGTRLTVL.

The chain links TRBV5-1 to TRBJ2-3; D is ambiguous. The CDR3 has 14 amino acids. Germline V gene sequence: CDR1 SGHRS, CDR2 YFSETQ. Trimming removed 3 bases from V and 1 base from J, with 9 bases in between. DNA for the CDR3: TGCGCCAGCAGCTCATCGCCGGGCACAGATACGCAGTATTTT. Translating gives CASSSSPGTDTQYF.

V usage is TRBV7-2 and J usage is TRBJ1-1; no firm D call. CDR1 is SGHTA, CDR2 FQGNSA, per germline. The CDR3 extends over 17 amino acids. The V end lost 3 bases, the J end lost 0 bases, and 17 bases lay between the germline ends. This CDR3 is CASSFRGWTEMNTEAFF. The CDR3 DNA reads TGTGCCAGCAGCTTCCGGGGATGGACGGAGATGAACACTGAAGCTTTCTTT.

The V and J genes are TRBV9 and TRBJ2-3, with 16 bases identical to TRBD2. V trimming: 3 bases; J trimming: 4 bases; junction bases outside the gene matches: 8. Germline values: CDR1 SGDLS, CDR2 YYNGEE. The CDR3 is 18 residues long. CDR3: CASSARAGLAGGADTQYF. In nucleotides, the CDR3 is TGTGCCAGCAGCGCCAGAGCGGGACTAGCGGGAGGGGCAGATACGCAGTATTTT.

This CDR3 is CASSERGQNTEAFF. The CDR3, as DNA: TGTGCCAGCAGTGAAAGGGGGCAGAACACTGAAGCTTTCTTT. The J gene is TRBJ1-1, the V gene TRBV6-1, with 7 bases fitting TRBD1. The length of the CDR3 is 14 residues. The germline V gene has CDR1 MNHNS and CDR2 SASEGT. The V segment lost 2 bases and the J segment 1 base; nucleotides outside the gene matches: 1.